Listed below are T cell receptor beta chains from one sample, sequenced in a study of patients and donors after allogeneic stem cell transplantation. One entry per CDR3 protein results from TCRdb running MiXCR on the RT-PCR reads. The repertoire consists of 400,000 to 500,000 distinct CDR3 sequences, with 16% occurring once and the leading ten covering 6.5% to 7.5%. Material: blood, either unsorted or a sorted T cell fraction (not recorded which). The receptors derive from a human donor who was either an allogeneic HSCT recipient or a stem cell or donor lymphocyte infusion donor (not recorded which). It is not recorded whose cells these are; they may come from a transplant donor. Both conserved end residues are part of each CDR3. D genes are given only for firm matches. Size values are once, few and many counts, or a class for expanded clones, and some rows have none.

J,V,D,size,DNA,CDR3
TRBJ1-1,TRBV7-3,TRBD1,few,TGTGCCAGCAGCCGAGACAGGGCCACTGAAGCTTTCTTT,CASSRDRATEAFF
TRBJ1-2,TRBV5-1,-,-,TGCGCCAGCAGCGGCGGGGTCTATGGCTACACCTTC,CASSGGVYGYTF
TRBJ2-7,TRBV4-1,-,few,TGCGCCAGCAGCCCCACATCAGGGGCCGGTCAACTAGAGCAGTACTTC,CASSPTSGAGQLEQYF
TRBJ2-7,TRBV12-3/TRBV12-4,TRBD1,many,TGTGCCAGCAGCCTATTCGGGGACAGTCGGGAGCAGTACTTC,CASSLFGDSREQYF
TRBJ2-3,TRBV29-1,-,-,TGCAGCGTCGGACACAGCACAGATACGCAGTATTTT,CSVGHSTDTQYF
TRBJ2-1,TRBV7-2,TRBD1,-,TGTGCCAGCAGCTTAGCGCTGTTAGGACAGGGGGAGCAGTTCTTC,CASSLALLGQGEQFF
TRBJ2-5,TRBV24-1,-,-,TGTGCCACCAGTGATTTGCTGGGCCCGGCGGAGACCCAGTACTTC,CATSDLLGPAETQYF
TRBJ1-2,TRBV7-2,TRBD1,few,TGTGCCAGCAGCTTACTTACGACAGGGGCGGATGGCTATGGCTACACCTTC,CASSLLTTGADGYGYTF
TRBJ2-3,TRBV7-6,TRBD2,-,TGTGCCAGCAGCTTAGCCGTGCGGGACTACACAGATACGCAGTATTTT,CASSLAVRDYTDTQYF
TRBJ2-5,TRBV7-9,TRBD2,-,TGTGCCAGCAGCTTAGTCCGAGCGGGGGGCTCGGAGACCCAGTACTTC,CASSLVRAGGSETQYF
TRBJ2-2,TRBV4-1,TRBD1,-,TGCGCCAGCAGCCAATACGACCGGGACAGGGAGACCGGGGAGCTGTTTTTT,CASSQYDRDRETGELFF
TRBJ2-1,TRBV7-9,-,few,TGTGCCAGCAGCTTACTGGGCTTAGCGGACAATGAGCAGTTCTTC,CASSLLGLADNEQFF
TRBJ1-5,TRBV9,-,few,TGTGCCAGCAGCGTAGGCGGGGTTCAGCCCCAGCATTTT,CASSVGGVQPQHF
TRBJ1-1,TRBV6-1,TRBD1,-,TGTGCCAGCATTGGAAGGGGGCGGGTCACTGAAGCTTTCTTT,CASIGRGRVTEAFF
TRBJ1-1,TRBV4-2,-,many,TGTGCCAGCAGCCAAGGATCAGAGAACACTGAAGCTTTCTTT,CASSQGSENTEAFF
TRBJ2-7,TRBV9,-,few,TGTGCCAGCAGCGAGGGCCCGTGGGGATTACGCTACGAGCAGTACTTC,CASSEGPWGLRYEQYF